This TCR beta chain was obtained from a study of regulatory T cells in long-lasting Graves disease. Time point denoted: persistent/refractory GD, antithyroid drugs over 5 years with positive TRAb. PBMC RNA served as the TCR library source. According to the study, TCR beta libraries were built with iRepertoire HTBI primers and CDR3-region Arm-PCR. Original analysis: Analysis of the samples identified under 80 TRBV and 14 TRBJ segments. TCRdb re-called the multiplex PCR reads through MiXCR, storing one row per CDR3 protein. These V and J calls derive from TCRdb rather than the authors' analysis. The data show almost 350,000 distinct CDR3 sequences, around 20% seen once. This clonotype was picked up many times. The sequencing used peripheral blood mononuclear cells (PBMCs), collected when the disease was refractory, from a patient treated with antithyroid drugs. The source of this sequence is a female donor with Graves disease.

In nucleotides, the CDR3 is TGTGCCAGCAGTTATTCGGATACAGGGGTCTACGAGCAGTACTTC. It is translated as CASSYSDTGVYEQYF. This sequence joins TRBV6-9 and TRBJ2-7, with 7 bases matching TRBD1. CDR3 length: 15 residues. Germline V gives CDR1 MNHGY, CDR2 SVAAGI. J was trimmed by 3 bases and V by 0 bases; bases with no gene match: 5.